This T cell receptor (beta chain) emerged from a study of metastatic and nonmetastatic thyroid tumors. This clone was observed at least ten times. This CDR3 is built from 13 residues. V was shortened by 3 bases and J by 1 base, with 5 bases between the two germline ends. Germline assignment: CDR1 LGHDT and CDR2 YNNKEL (reference sequence). Thyroid surgery had not been preceded by any treatment in any patient. TCRdb re-called the PCR reads via MiXCR. This repertoire shows some 64,000 clones, roughly 4% found once; its top ten account for about a fifth. The sequenced sample consisted of blood. This rearrangement joins TRBV3-1 to TRBJ2-3; D is possibly TRBD1 or TRBD2 (5 bases each). This clonotype was sampled from a female donor with papillary thyroid cancer or a benign thyroid nodule (not recorded which). Some clones in this sample may be carry-over from other donors' samples. The CDR3 spells CASSQGGTDTQYF. For the CDR3, the DNA is TGTGCCAGCAGCCAGGGGGGCACAGATACGCAGTATTTT.